The 3 T cell receptor beta chains given below trace back to one sample, sequenced in a study of T-cell memory formation after mild COVID-19 listed by TCRdb under 2021. Library construction relied on 5' RACE. The sequencer listed for this sample is Illumina NovaSeq 6000. TCRdb reran the public reads through fastp at Q25 and MiXCR, keeping productive beta chains. Every entry covers one CDR3 protein and lists the most common genes and DNA from its rows. The sample contains around 200,000 distinct CDR3 sequences, approximately 17% of them found a single time. The biggest ten clones account for under 4.5% of the sample. The sample was PBMCs or a T cell subset sorted from them (not recorded which). These receptors all stem from a man between 18 and 29 years old who had mild COVID-19 (a few samples of this study predate the infection). The sample titles of this study are shuffled in the database, so cell type and time point are left out; the donor was told from shared clones.

V is TRBV6-6 and J is TRBJ2-4; D assignment may be TRBD1 or TRBD2 (5 bases each). V dropped 9 bases and J dropped 2 bases, with 14 bases sitting between them. Germline V gene lookup returns CDR1 MNHNY and CDR2 SVGAGI (reference sequence). CDR3 length: 14 residues. The CDR3 spells CASGSGPTKNIQYF. CDR3 DNA sequence: TGTGCCAGTGGGTCGGGGCCCACCAAAAACATTCAGTACTTC.

A few counts support this clonotype. The genes are TRBV5-8 and TRBJ2-1; TRBD2 matches 9 bases. Trimming cost V 7 bases and J 2 bases; bases outside gene matches: 13. This CDR3 is built from 17 residues. Per the germline V gene, CDR1 is SGHTS and CDR2 is YDEGEE. Written as DNA, the CDR3 is TGTGCCAGCGTCTCCTTCCTAGCGGGGCACGCCTACAATGAGCAGTTCTTC. Its translation is CASVSFLAGHAYNEQFF.

The chain uses TRBV12-3 or TRBV12-4 and TRBJ2-5, with 8 bases lining up with TRBD2. The ends lost 3 bases at V and 4 bases at J; junction bases unmatched: 4. CDR3 length equals 14 residues. The CDR3 is CASSLTAGGETQYF. The CDR3 DNA follows: TGTGCCAGCAGTTTGACGGCGGGGGGAGAGACCCAGTACTTC.